Listed below are T cell receptor beta chains from one sample, sequenced in a study of a mutant IDH1 vaccine in newly diagnosed glioma. Assay: immunoSEQ multiplex PCR; the TCRdb copy retains only in-frame clones and omits some. The data hold approximately 50,000 clones, with around 83% observed a single time. These receptors are not linked to any known antigen. The sample in question was PBMCs, obtained from a glioma patient whose treatment included an IDH1 peptide vaccine. These receptors all come from a woman between 50 and 59 years old with glioma. Both conserved end residues are part of each CDR3. D genes are given only for firm matches. Where a row states a size, it is once, few, many or the class of an expanded clone; other rows omit it.

>-|TRBJ1-5|TRBV6-1|-
TGTGCCAGCAGGGAGATGCAGGGAGCGAATCAGCCCCAGCATTTT
CASREMQGANQPQHF
>-|TRBJ1-2|TRBV5-8|-
TGTGCCAGCAGCTTGCGGACGGGTGATGGCTACACCTTC
CASSLRTGDGYTF
>TRBD1|TRBJ1-5|TRBV19|-
TGTGCCAGTAGTCCGCGACAGGGAGGCCAGCCCCAGCATTTT
CASSPRQGGQPQHF
>-|TRBJ1-3|TRBV30|-
TGTGCCTGGAGTGTACTAGGGGGGGGTTCGGTCTCCCGGGCTGGAAACACCATATATTTT
CAWSVLGGGSVSRAGNTIYF
>-|TRBJ1-2|TRBV5-1|-
TGCGCCAGCAGCTTGGGCAGTGTTAACTATGGCTACACCTTC
CASSLGSVNYGYTF
>-|TRBJ1-1|TRBV25-1|-
TGTGCCAGCAGTAGCGAGGGGGGCAATCCTGACACTGAAGCTTTCTTT
CASSSEGGNPDTEAFF
>TRBD2|TRBJ2-5|TRBV5-1|-
TGCGCCAGCTCTCCTTCTCCTAGCGGGCAAGAGACCCAGTACTTC
CASSPSPSGQETQYF
>-|TRBJ1-2|TRBV19|-
TGTGCCAGTAGTATAGAAGGCAGGACAAATGGCTACACCTTC
CASSIEGRTNGYTF
>TRBD1|TRBJ2-7|TRBV7-2|-
TGTGCCAGCAGCCGTCCGGGACAGGGGAGTGGCGAGCAGTACTTC
CASSRPGQGSGEQYF
>TRBD1|TRBJ1-5|TRBV9|-
TGTGCCAGCAGCCCTGACAGGGCCTCTAATCAGCCCCAGCATTTT
CASSPDRASNQPQHF
>TRBD1|TRBJ1-4|TRBV27|-
TGTGCCAGCAGTTTAGTACAGGGGAACATCGGGGGTGAAAAACTGTTTTTT
CASSLVQGNIGGEKLFF
>-|TRBJ1-6|TRBV5-6|-
TGTGCCAGCAGCTTTCGGGTTCATGGAGGTAATTCACCCCTCCACTTT
CASSFRVHGGNSPLHF
>TRBD1|TRBJ2-3|TRBV7-9|-
TGTGCCAGCAGCCTCGGGGACAGTCATTACACAGATACGCAGTATTTT
CASSLGDSHYTDTQYF
>-|TRBJ1-5|TRBV15|few
TGTGCCACCAGCAGAGATAATCAGCCCCAGCATTTT
CATSRDNQPQHF
>-|TRBJ2-5|TRBV10-1|-
TGCGCCAGCAGTGCCATGGGGAGAAGAGAGACCCAGTACTTC
CASSAMGRRETQYF
>-|TRBJ1-1|TRBV18|-
TGTGCCAGCTCACCCGGGGGACCTGAAGCTTTCTTT
CASSPGGPEAFF
>-|TRBJ2-7|TRBV4-2|-
TGTGCCAGCAGCCCGAGGAACGGGGACGAGCAGTACTTC
CASSPRNGDEQYF
>-|TRBJ1-2|TRBV6-1|-
TGTGCCAGCAGTCTAACTCCAAACTATGGCTACACCTTC
CASSLTPNYGYTF
>-|TRBJ2-5|TRBV7-8|-
TGTGCCAGCAGCAGTCCTGGTTCACCCCAAGAGACCCAGTACTTC
CASSSPGSPQETQYF
>-|TRBJ2-3|TRBV5-1|-
TGCGCCAGCAGCTTCGGACAGAGCACAGATACGCAGTATTTT
CASSFGQSTDTQYF
>-|TRBJ1-4|TRBV5-6|-
TGTGCCAGCAGCCCTGGGGGAGGGAATGAAAAACTGTTTTTT
CASSPGGGNEKLFF
>TRBD1|TRBJ1-5|TRBV9|-
TGTGCCAGCAGCCTAACAGGGGGCAATCAGCCCCAGCATTTT
CASSLTGGNQPQHF
>-|TRBJ1-2|TRBV11-3|-
TGTGCCAGCAGCTTACGGGACTCACCCTATGGCTACACCTTC
CASSLRDSPYGYTF
>-|TRBJ1-4|TRBV4-2|-
TGTGCCAGCAGCGTAAGGGGTTTGGAAAAACTGTTTTTT
CASSVRGLEKLFF
>TRBD2|TRBJ2-2|TRBV7-6|-
TGTGCCAGCAGCCCAGGACTAGCCGAGCTGTTTTTT
CASSPGLAELFF
>-|TRBJ1-1|TRBV19|-
TGTGCCAGCCCCCCGGACCCCCGACTTAACACTGAAGCTTTCTTT
CASPPDPRLNTEAFF
>-|TRBJ2-7|TRBV15|-
TGTGCCACCAGCCAAAAGGGATACGAGCAGTACTTC
CATSQKGYEQYF
>TRBD1|TRBJ1-1|TRBV4-1|-
TGCGCCAGCAGCCAAGATCTAGGGGGCAGGAACACTGAAGCTTTCTTT
CASSQDLGGRNTEAFF
>-|TRBJ2-3|TRBV7-7|-
TGTGCTAGCAGCTCGGGGGTTGCGGAGAGCACAGATACGCAGTATTTT
CASSSGVAESTDTQYF
>TRBD1|TRBJ1-1|TRBV19|-
TGTGCCAGTTCGGGACAGGGATTACCTGAAGCTTTCTTT
CASSGQGLPEAFF
>-|TRBJ1-2|TRBV6-5|-
TGTGCCAGCAGTAAGGGCCAGGAAGGCGGCTACACCTTC
CASSKGQEGGYTF
>TRBD1|TRBJ2-1|TRBV4-2|-
TGTGCCAGCAGCCAGAAAGGCGACAGGGTGGGTGAGCAGTTCTTC
CASSQKGDRVGEQFF
>-|TRBJ2-5|TRBV5-1|-
TGCGCCAGCAGCTTCCAAGAGACCCAGTACTTC
CASSFQETQYF
>-|TRBJ2-5|TRBV18|-
TGTGCCAGCTCACCACCTACCATGGAGACCCAGTACTTC
CASSPPTMETQYF
>TRBD2|TRBJ2-7|TRBV7-9|-
TGTGCCAGCACCGGGGGGAATAAGGGATACGAGCAGTACTTC
CASTGGNKGYEQYF
>-|TRBJ1-1|TRBV19|-
TGTGCCAGTAGTATTAGCTTTCAGACTATGAACACTGAAGCTTTCTTT
CASSISFQTMNTEAFF
>-|TRBJ1-2|TRBV25-1|-
TGTGCCAGCAGTGAATGGACAGACTATGGCTACACCTTC
CASSEWTDYGYTF
>-|TRBJ2-7|TRBV18|-
TGTGCCAGCTCACCATCCCTCTCCTACGAGCAGTACTTC
CASSPSLSYEQYF
>-|TRBJ2-3|TRBV7-2|-
TGTGCCAGCAACCTCTTCGGTAGGGGTAGCACAGATACGCAGTATTTT
CASNLFGRGSTDTQYF
>-|TRBJ1-1|TRBV5-1|-
TGCGCCAGCAGCTTGGAAGCCGCAGGGCTGGAGAACACTGAAGCTTTCTTT
CASSLEAAGLENTEAFF